These 13 T cell receptor beta chains were all obtained from the same sample, sequenced in a study of blood T cell repertoires in COVID-19. Profiled with immunoSEQ multiplex PCR; TCRdb holds only in-frame clones, not every one. The data show 75,000 to 100,000 clones, with more than 70% seen just once and 15% to 20% held by the top ten. Sequences were obtained from peripheral blood. The origin of the receptors is a human donor in a cohort sampled during active COVID-19.

The chain recombines TRBV18 with TRBJ1-3; TRBD1 is a possible D gene (6 bases). V was pared by 6 bases and J by 2 bases, with 14 bases between. The V gene's germline CDR1 is KGHSH and CDR2 LQKENI. This CDR3 is built from 15 residues. CDR3: CASSLLQGPGNTIYF. Written as DNA, the CDR3 is TGTGCCAGCTCCCTACTACAGGGTCCTGGAAACACCATATATTTT. Full variable domain (outside the CDR3, taken from reference TRBV18 and TRBJ1-3): NAGVMQNPRHLVRRRGQEARLRCSPMKGHSHVYWYRQLPEEGLKFMVYLQKENIIDESGMPKERFSAEFPKEGPSILRIQQVVRGDSAAYFCASSLLQGPGNTIYFGEGSWLTVV.

This sequence joins TRBV6-4 and TRBJ1-2; 12 bases align to TRBD1. Germline CDR1 reads MRHNA; CDR2 reads SNTAGT. The V and J ends lost 6 bases and 3 bases, in that order; junction bases with no gene match: 5. The CDR3 runs 15 residues. CDR3 bases: TGTGCCAGCAGATCGGGACAGGGGGCAGACTATGGCTACACCTTC. Translated: CASRSGQGADYGYTF.

The chain carries TRBV18 and TRBJ1-1, with 11 bases matching TRBD1. Germline lookup yields CDR1 KGHSH and CDR2 LQKENI. J gave up 4 bases and V 6 bases, and 4 bases lay outside the gene matches. The CDR3 is 14 amino acids. CDR3: CASSIGQGATEAFF. The CDR3 DNA is TGTGCCAGCTCCATCGGACAGGGGGCCACTGAAGCTTTCTTT.

The chain is built from TRBV27 and TRBJ2-3; possible D gene TRBD1, 5 bases. The CDR3 loop spans 14 amino acids. Trimming took off 0 bases at V and 1 base at J, with 5 bases between the two ends. Germline V gene lookup returns CDR1 MNHEY and CDR2 SMNVEV (reference sequence). The CDR3: CASSLSGGTDTQYF. Written as DNA, the CDR3 is TGTGCCAGCAGTTTATCAGGGGGCACAGATACGCAGTATTTT.

V is TRBV4-1 and J is TRBJ2-7; D may be TRBD2 (6 bases). The CDR3 spans 12 residues. V gave up 4 bases and J gave up 6 bases, with 10 bases separating them. CDR1 and CDR2 from the germline V gene are MGHRA and YSYEKL. CDR3 bases: TGCGCCAGCAGCCGAGGGGAGGTCGAGCAGTACTTC. Amino acids: CASSRGEVEQYF.

The V and J genes are TRBV7-9 and TRBJ1-4; TRBD1 matches 8 bases. CDR3 length: 19 residues. V lost 6 bases to trimming and J lost 3 bases; unmatched junction nucleotides: 18. Germline loops: CDR1 SEHNR, CDR2 FQNEAQ (reference sequence). In nucleotides, the CDR3 is TGTGCCAGCAGTTCGTTAGATTGGACAGGGCCCTATTCTAATGAAAAACTGTTTTTT. This encodes CASSSLDWTGPYSNEKLFF.

The chain recombines TRBV3-1 (or the pseudogene TRBV3-2) with TRBJ2-5; TRBD2 matches 10 bases. The germline V gene has CDR1 LGHDT and CDR2 YNNKEL (reference sequence). V shed 6 bases and J 7 bases; nucleotides not matched to a gene: 5. The CDR3 consists of 13 residues. The CDR3 DNA sequence: TGTGCCAGCAGTCTAGCGGGGGCCGGGACCCAGTACTTC. This codes for CASSLAGAGTQYF.

The rearrangement uses TRBV5-1 and TRBJ2-2, with 7 bases lining up with TRBD1. The CDR3 runs to 15 residues. Germline V lookup: CDR1 SGHRS, CDR2 YFSETQ. V gave up 0 bases and J gave up 4 bases; unmatched junction bases: 3. The DNA of the CDR3 is TGCGCCAGCAGCTTGGGACAGGGCAGCACCGGGGAGCTGTTTTTT. Translation gives CASSLGQGSTGELFF.

This chain joins TRBV11-2 and TRBJ2-7, with a weak D call TRBD2 (6 bases). The CDR3 has 17 residues. The V end was cut by 2 bases, the J end by 4 bases, with 21 bases between. The V gene's germline CDR1 is SGHAT and CDR2 FQNNGV. The CDR3 loop reads CASSLLDGWGLLYEQYF. The CDR3 DNA sequence: TGTGCCAGCAGCTTATTGGATGGGTGGGGACTGCTTTACGAGCAGTACTTC.

CDR3 sequence reads: CATLPTGQPIFPTNEKLFF. The CDR3 DNA follows: TGTGCCACCCTACCCACCGGACAGCCGATCTTTCCAACTAATGAAAAACTGTTTTTT. This chain joins TRBV19 and TRBJ1-4; the D gene is possibly TRBD1 (6 bases). CDR1 is LNHDA, CDR2 SQIVND, per germline (reference sequence). V was trimmed by 10 bases and J by 0 bases, leaving 27 bases between them. This CDR3 has 19 amino acids.

This rearrangement joins TRBV11-3 to TRBJ2-5; D gene unclear. V was pared by 1 base and J by 1 base, with 4 bases between. The germline V gene encodes CDR1 SGHNT and CDR2 YENEEA. The CDR3 length is 13 residues. The CDR3: CASSLASQETQYF. Written as DNA, the CDR3 is TGTGCCAGCAGCTTAGCCAGCCAAGAGACCCAGTACTTC.

The chain recombines TRBV9 with TRBJ2-1; 14 bases align to TRBD2. V was clipped by 4 bases and J by 7 bases; unmatched bases: 4. Germline CDR1 is SGDLS and CDR2 is YYNGEE. The CDR3 sequence is 15 residues long. CDR3 sequence reads: CASSRGTSGRNEQFF. CDR3 coding DNA: TGTGCCAGCAGCCGTGGGACTAGCGGGAGAAATGAGCAGTTCTTC.

The V and J genes are TRBV7-2 and TRBJ2-7; TRBD2 agrees at 11 bases. V shed 1 base, J shed 7 bases, and the junction held 15 bases outside the gene matches. Germline-derived CDR1 and CDR2 are SGHTA and FQGNSA. The CDR3 sequence is 18 residues long. The chain's CDR3 is CASSLVAPGLAAIAEQYF. The CDR3 DNA sequence: TGTGCCAGCAGCTTAGTTGCCCCGGGACTAGCGGCAATCGCGGAGCAGTACTTC.